These 17 T cell receptor beta chains were all obtained from the same sample, sequenced in a study of blood T cell repertoires in COVID-19. The method was immunoSEQ multiplex PCR; TCRdb's version includes in-frame clones alone and lacks a portion of them. In the table there are roughly 60,000 clones, about 86% of which are singletons. Sequencing was performed on peripheral blood. These TCRs come from a man aged 35-49 years with acute or convalescent COVID-19.

For the CDR3, the DNA is TGTGCCAGCAGCTCCTCAGCTAATGAAAAACTGTTTTTT. Amino acid sequence: CASSSSANEKLFF. The chain combines TRBV11-3 with TRBJ1-4; D gene uncertain. The CDR3 extends over 13 amino acids. With 4 bases removed from V and 3 bases from J, the gap between germline ends came to 6 bases. From germline, CDR1 is SGHNT and CDR2 YENEEA. Variable domain in full (rest from reference TRBV11-3 and TRBJ1-4): EAGVVQSPRYKIIEKKQPVAFWCNPISGHNTLYWYLQNLGQGPELLIRYENEEAVDDSQLPKDRFSAERLKGVDSTLKIQPAELGDSAVYLCASSSSANEKLFFGSGTQLSVL.

The chain joins TRBV28 to TRBJ1-2; TRBD1 aligns across 8 bases. Trimming cost V 7 bases and J 4 bases; bases outside gene matches: 11. CDR3 length: 15 residues. Germline V gene lookup returns CDR1 MDHEN and CDR2 SYDVKM. Here the CDR3 DNA reads TGTGCCAGCATGACAGGGGAAGGGTGGTTCTATGGCTACACCTTC. It translates to CASMTGEGWFYGYTF.

V gene TRBV7-6 combines with J gene TRBJ1-6; unclear D gene. Germline CDR1 SGHVS, CDR2 FNYEAQ. This CDR3 region has 16 residues. V shed 3 bases and J shed 5 bases, with 14 bases lying between them. The chain's CDR3 is CASSFGGRQDNSPLHF. DNA for the CDR3: TGTGCCAGCAGCTTCGGTGGTCGACAAGATAATTCACCCCTCCACTTT.

This clone was picked up one time. DNA of the CDR3: TGTGCCAGCAGCTCGTTCCTGGGGGGGAATTACGAGCAGTACTTC. It is translated as CASSSFLGGNYEQYF. The rearrangement joins TRBV7-2 to TRBJ2-7; 7 positions agree with TRBD2. Germline V lookup: CDR1 SGHTA, CDR2 FQGNSA. J was trimmed by 4 bases and V by 4 bases; bases with no gene match: 10. The CDR3 consists of 15 residues.

CDR3: CASSLDGRGKLFF. The CDR3 DNA is TGTGCCAGCAGCTTAGACGGGAGAGGGAAACTGTTTTTT. V usage is TRBV7-2 and J usage is TRBJ1-4; D gene ambiguous. The CDR3 extends over 13 amino acids. Germline lookup yields CDR1 SGHTA and CDR2 FQGNSA. Deletions cut 1 base from V and 11 bases from J, with 11 bases between.

J is TRBJ1-1 and V is TRBV3-1 (or the pseudogene TRBV3-2), with unresolved D. The CDR3 totals 16 residues. Germline V gene data show CDR1 as LGHDT and CDR2 as YNNKEL (reference sequence). Trimming stripped 4 bases from V and 4 bases from J, with 19 bases between. The CDR3 here is CASSPLGRSRVTEAFF. The CDR3 bases are TGTGCCAGCAGCCCCCTTGGGAGGAGTAGGGTCACTGAAGCTTTCTTT.

This clone was counted only a few times. The chain is built from TRBV5-6 and TRBJ2-7, with TRBD1 matching over 9 bases. This CDR3 region has 14 residues. Germline CDR1 is SGHDT and CDR2 is YYEEEE. Germline trimming cut 3 bases from V and 1 base from J; bases unmatched to any gene: 2. CDR3 DNA sequence: TGTGCCAGCAGCTGGGACAGGGCATCCTACGAGCAGTACTTC. It yields the protein CASSWDRASYEQYF. Full variable domain (outside the CDR3, taken from reference TRBV5-6 and TRBJ2-7): DAGVTQSPTHLIKTRGQQVTLRCSPKSGHDTVSWYQQALGQGPQFIFQYYEEEERQRGNFPDRFSGHQFPNYSSELNVNALLLGDSALYLCASSWDRASYEQYFGPGTRLTVT.

The chain carries TRBV11-3 and TRBJ2-1; 7 positions agree with TRBD2. This CDR3 is built from 15 residues. Germline lookup yields CDR1 SGHNT and CDR2 YENEEA. The ends lost 3 bases at V and 0 bases at J; junction bases unmatched: 2. The CDR3 loop reads CASSLWGGSYNEQFF. The CDR3 DNA is TGTGCCAGCAGCTTGTGGGGGGGCTCCTACAATGAGCAGTTCTTC.

The chain combines TRBV6-5 with TRBJ1-4, with 7 bases that match TRBD1. Germline V lookup: CDR1 MNHEY, CDR2 SVGAGI. CDR3 size: 15 residues. J lost 7 bases, V lost 4 bases, and 9 bases had no gene match. CDR3 bases: TGTGCCAGCAGTTCACAGGGGCGTACAGTTGAAAAACTGTTTTTT. Its protein is CASSSQGRTVEKLFF.

J is TRBJ2-1 and V is TRBV9; the D gene is possibly TRBD2 (5 bases). The CDR3 covers 15 residues. V shed 2 bases and J shed 4 bases, with 13 bases lying between them. The germline gives CDR1 SGDLS, CDR2 YYNGEE. Written as DNA, the CDR3 is TGTGCCAGCAGCGTGGAGGCCCCTGCATACAATGAGCAGTTCTTC. It yields the protein CASSVEAPAYNEQFF.

This clone was found a few times. The DNA of the CDR3 is TGCGCCAGCAGTGAATACATCGACAGTGCTGAGCAGTTCTTC. It codes for CASSEYIDSAEQFF. The chain has TRBV10-2 and TRBJ2-1, with a weak D call TRBD1 (5 bases). CDR1 and CDR2 from the germline V gene are WSHSY and SAAADI. CDR3 length: 14 amino acids. The germline V and J ends were trimmed by 3 bases and 9 bases, with 15 bases remaining between them.

The V call is TRBV10-3, the J call TRBJ1-6; 8 nucleotides match TRBD1. The CDR3 runs 13 residues. CDR1 is ENHRY, CDR2 SYGVKD, per germline. Losses at the gene ends were 7 bases for V and 5 bases for J; bases not matched to a gene: 1. CDR3 DNA sequence: TGTGCCATCACGGGACAGGATAATTCACCCCTCCACTTT. Translating it yields CAITGQDNSPLHF.

The chain recombines TRBV5-1 with TRBJ1-1; D may be TRBD1 (6 bases). From germline, CDR1 is SGHRS and CDR2 YFSETQ. V lost 5 bases and J lost 1, with 15 bases in between. This CDR3 is 15 amino acids long. The CDR3 DNA sequence: TGCGCCAGCAGTAGATTTGGACAGAAGAACACTGAAGCTTTCTTT. Translating gives CASSRFGQKNTEAFF.

This clone was seen a single time. The chain is built from TRBV5-6 and TRBJ1-1; possibly TRBD1 for D (5 bases). Per the germline V gene, CDR1 is SGHDT and CDR2 is YYEEEE. The V end lost 4 bases, the J end lost 0 bases, and 10 bases lay between the germline ends. The CDR3 is made up of 14 amino acids. As DNA, the CDR3 is TGTGCCAGCAGCGCCTCAGGGATGAACACTGAAGCTTTCTTT. Amino acid sequence: CASSASGMNTEAFF. The complete variable domain, with remaining parts taken from reference TRBV5-6 and TRBJ1-1, reads DAGVTQSPTHLIKTRGQQVTLRCSPKSGHDTVSWYQQALGQGPQFIFQYYEEEERQRGNFPDRFSGHQFPNYSSELNVNALLLGDSALYLCASSASGMNTEAFFGQGTRLTVV.

CDR3: CASNSPGLLADTQYF. The CDR3 DNA reads as TGTGCCAGTAATTCCCCGGGACTACTGGCAGATACGCAGTATTTT. The V call is TRBV2, the J call TRBJ2-3; 7 bases map to TRBD2. Germline loops: CDR1 SNHLY, CDR2 FYNNEI. V gave up 9 bases and J gave up 4 bases; unmatched junction bases: 13. The CDR3 is 15 amino acids.

The genes are TRBV11-1 and TRBJ2-7, with a possible D match to TRBD1 (5 bases). Trimming took off 5 bases at V and 3 bases at J, with 14 bases between the two ends. CDR1 and CDR2 from the germline V gene are SGHAT and FQDESV (reference sequence). The CDR3 has 14 residues. The CDR3 region has the DNA TGTGCCAGCAGCCCTAGGGGTCAGATCTACGAGCAGTACTTC. It encodes CASSPRGQIYEQYF.

The rearrangement joins TRBV18 to TRBJ2-1; D is unclear. The V end was cut by 0 bases, the J end by 3 bases, with 6 bases between. Germline lookup yields CDR1 KGHSH and CDR2 LQKENI. This CDR3 comprises 14 residues. The CDR3 bases are TGTGCCAGCTCACCACCGTCTGTCTACAATGAGCAGTTCTTC. The encoded protein is CASSPPSVYNEQFF.